A single sample is the source of the 16 T cell receptor beta chains below, sequenced in a study of beta chain features in type 1 diabetes. Every bit of the isolated RNA underwent reverse transcription, so sequencing read expressed TCRB transcripts. TCRdb's copy holds only in-frame clones and misses some; the assay was immunoSEQ multiplex PCR. In the table there are fewer than 150,000 clones, about 7% of which are singletons. The sequenced sample was central memory CD4+ T cells from blood. The receptor source for this set is a woman in her twenties or thirties in good health.

The rearrangement uses TRBV2 and TRBJ2-5, with D unclear. The DNA end is more similar to TRBJ2-7, so the J call may be wrong. Germline V lookup: CDR1 SNHLY, CDR2 FYNNEI. This CDR3 spans 11 amino acids. CDR3 bases: TGTGCCAGCAGTATTAATCGCGAGCAGTACTTC. Encoded protein: CASSINREQYF.

For the CDR3, the DNA is TGTGCCAGCAGCCAAGCCCCAGGAAGGACTAGCGGGAAGACCCGAACCTACGAGCAGTACTTC. Protein sequence: CASSQAPGRTSGKTRTYEQYF. The rearrangement joins TRBV14 to TRBJ2-7, with 12 positions matching TRBD2. The V and J ends lost 1 base and 2 bases, in that order; junction bases with no gene match: 18. The CDR3 runs to 21 residues. Germline lookup yields CDR1 SGHDN and CDR2 FVKESK.

This rearrangement joins TRBV6-1 to TRBJ1-2, with 10 bases aligning to TRBD1. V shed 1 base and J 13 bases; nucleotides not matched to a gene: 6. In germline, CDR1 is MNHNS, CDR2 SASEGT. This CDR3 has 13 residues. Written as DNA, the CDR3 is TGTGCCAGCAGTGAAGTGGGGACAGGGGAACCCACCTTC. It yields the protein CASSEVGTGEPTF.

This clone was picked up a small number of times. The genes are TRBV4-1 and TRBJ2-1; D is possibly TRBD2 (6 bases). Trimming cost V 4 bases and J 12 bases, with 19 bases left between them. Germline V CDR1 and CDR2: MGHRA, YSYEKL. The CDR3 totals 14 residues. CDR3 in DNA: TGCGCCAGCAGCCTACTGGGGGACTCAGGCGGGCAGTTCTTC. Its protein product is CASSLLGDSGGQFF.

This rearrangement joins TRBV19 to TRBJ1-2; 7 bases agree with TRBD1. This CDR3 has 13 amino acids. V trimming: 5 bases; J trimming: 4 bases; junction bases outside the gene matches: 4. From germline, CDR1 is LNHDA and CDR2 SQIVND (reference sequence). In DNA form, the CDR3 reads TGTGCCAGTAGTCTACAGGGGACCTATGGCTACACCTTC. Amino acids: CASSLQGTYGYTF.

The chain uses TRBV7-2 and TRBJ1-2; no firm D call. The CDR3 totals 15 residues. Trimming took off 3 bases at V and 6 bases at J, with 17 bases between the two ends. Germline values: CDR1 SGHTA, CDR2 FQGNSA. CDR3: CASSLERGLVHGYTF. The DNA of the CDR3 is TGTGCCAGCAGCTTGGAACGGGGATTGGTACATGGCTACACCTTC.

The CDR3 loop is CASSRFTAQETQYF. The DNA for the CDR3 is TGTGCCAGCAGCCGTTTTACAGCACAAGAGACCCAGTACTTC. V usage is TRBV11-2 and J usage is TRBJ2-5; D call uncertain. This CDR3 is 14 amino acids long. CDR1 is SGHAT, CDR2 FQNNGV, per germline. Trimming removed 5 bases from V and 2 bases from J, with 12 bases in between.

The chain joins TRBV7-2 to TRBJ1-1; 11 positions agree with TRBD1. The CDR3 spans 15 residues. Germline V lookup: CDR1 SGHTA, CDR2 FQGNSA. Losses at the gene ends were 5 bases for V and 4 bases for J; bases not matched to a gene: 6. Written as DNA, the CDR3 is TGTGCCAGCAGCCTCGGACAGGGGGCATCCACTGAAGCTTTCTTT. Translated, it gives CASSLGQGASTEAFF. Full variable domain (missing parts from reference TRBV7-2 and TRBJ1-1): GAGVSQSPSNKVTEKGKDVELRCDPISGHTALYWYRQSLGQGLEFLIYFQGNSAPDKSGLPSDRFSAERTGGSVSTLTIQRTQQEDSAVYLCASSLGQGASTEAFFGQGTRLTVV.

This rearrangement joins TRBV30 to TRBJ2-7; TRBD1 matches at 8 bases. V was pared by 3 bases and J by 2 bases, with 0 bases of the junction left unmatched. Germline lookup yields CDR1 GTSNPN and CDR2 SVGIG (reference sequence). The CDR3 is 12 residues long. CDR3: CAWRTGAYEQYF. DNA of the CDR3: TGTGCCTGGAGGACAGGGGCCTACGAGCAGTACTTC.

The sample holds many counts of this clone. The chain joins TRBV29-1 to TRBJ2-1, with a possible D match to TRBD2 (5 bases). The CDR3 consists of 12 residues. Trimming took 0 bases from V and 8 from J, leaving 8 bases between them. Germline V gene sequence: CDR1 SQVTM, CDR2 ANQGSEA. The CDR3 region has the DNA TGCAGCGTTGAAGACGAGGGATATGAGCAGTTCTTC. This sequence encodes CSVEDEGYEQFF.

This clone appeared many times. This sequence joins TRBV5-6 and TRBJ2-5; 8 bases agree with TRBD1. There are 16 residues in the CDR3. Germline CDR1 reads SGHDT; CDR2 reads YYEEEE. After removal of 1 base from V and 4 bases from J, the junction contained 9 bases not matched to a gene. CDR3 region: CASSLRGGQGGETQYF. The CDR3 DNA is TGTGCCAGCAGCTTGAGAGGAGGACAGGGAGGAGAGACCCAGTACTTC.

This clone was seen only a few times. This chain joins TRBV29-1 and TRBJ1-2, with 10 nucleotides matching TRBD1. Germline trimming cut 6 bases from V and 3 bases from J; bases unmatched to any gene: 4. CDR1 and CDR2 (germline): SQVTM, ANQGSEA. This CDR3 is 13 amino acids long. CDR3 DNA sequence: TGCAGCGTCTCGACAGGGGGCGACTATGGCTACACCTTC. Its protein product is CSVSTGGDYGYTF.

This clone was detected a few times. V and J are TRBV11-2 and TRBJ2-7; 12 nucleotides line up with TRBD2. The germline gives CDR1 SGHAT, CDR2 FQNNGV. CDR3 length: 14 residues. V shed 5 bases, J shed 7 bases, and the junction held 6 bases outside the gene matches. The CDR3 nucleotides read TGTGCCAGCAGCGTGGGGCTAGCGGGAGGGGAGCAGTACTTC. This translates into CASSVGLAGGEQYF.

This clone was seen only a few times. V gene TRBV13 combines with J gene TRBJ2-2; 8 bases line up with TRBD2. V was clipped by 5 bases and J by 5 bases; unmatched bases: 7. Germline V CDR1 and CDR2: PRHDT, FYEKMQ (reference sequence). The CDR3 runs to 15 residues. In DNA form, the CDR3 reads TGTGCCAGCAGCCCCCGGGAGGGTACTACCGGGGAGCTGTTTTTT. Translation: CASSPREGTTGELFF. Drawing the rest from reference TRBV13 and TRBJ2-2, the complete variable domain is AAGVIQSPRHLIKEKRETATLKCYPIPRHDTVYWYQQGPGQDPQFLISFYEKMQSDKGSIPDRFSAQQFSDYHSELNMSSLELGDSALYFCASSPREGTTGELFFGEGSRLTVL.

There are a few counts of this clone. J is TRBJ2-1 and V is TRBV2; TRBD2 matches at 11 bases. Germline V gene data show CDR1 as SNHLY and CDR2 as FYNNEI. V trimming: 7 bases; J trimming: 8 bases; junction bases outside the gene matches: 10. The CDR3 runs 15 residues. CDR3 coding DNA: TGTGCCAGCACCCCACTAGCGGGAGTGGGGGATGAGCAGTTCTTC. Translation gives CASTPLAGVGDEQFF.

The table lists this clone with many counts. V gene TRBV18 combines with J gene TRBJ2-1, with TRBD1 identical over 8 bases. V shed 1 base and J 9 bases; nucleotides not matched to a gene: 11. The CDR3 spans 16 residues. Germline lookup yields CDR1 KGHSH and CDR2 LQKENI. The CDR3 DNA is TGTGCCAGCTCACCACTACCAGGACAGGGTGTGGGTGAGCAGTTCTTC. Amino acids: CASSPLPGQGVGEQFF.